This TCR beta chain was captured in a study of blood T cell repertoires in COVID-19. Study as a whole: Whether acute or convalescent, the COVID-19 samples came from the United States, Italy and Spain. The analysed material was cDNA or gDNA that came from T cells, B-cell-depleted T cells, or PBMCs.

Authors' processing steps: By means of reference gene primer amplification, nucleated cell counts were estimated. Produced via immunoSEQ multiplex PCR; TCRdb's table is partial and in-frame only. D and trimming were read from the DNA, whereas the V and J calls and clone size are those reported in that table. The sample includes under 300,000 clones, approximately 78% of them seen just once. The J segment lost 9 bases and the V segment lost 7 bases, leaving 11 bases of the junction unmatched. This CDR3 region has 16 residues. Germline CDR1 SNHLY, CDR2 FYNNEI. The source is a woman between 18 and 30 years old with acute or convalescent COVID-19. The sequenced sample consisted of peripheral blood. The genes are TRBV2 and TRBJ2-1; TRBD2 matches 14 bases. Written as DNA, the CDR3 is TGTGCCAGCATGGTGGGACTAGCGGGAGCGAGGGGTGAGCAGTTCTTC. Translated: CASMVGLAGARGEQFF.